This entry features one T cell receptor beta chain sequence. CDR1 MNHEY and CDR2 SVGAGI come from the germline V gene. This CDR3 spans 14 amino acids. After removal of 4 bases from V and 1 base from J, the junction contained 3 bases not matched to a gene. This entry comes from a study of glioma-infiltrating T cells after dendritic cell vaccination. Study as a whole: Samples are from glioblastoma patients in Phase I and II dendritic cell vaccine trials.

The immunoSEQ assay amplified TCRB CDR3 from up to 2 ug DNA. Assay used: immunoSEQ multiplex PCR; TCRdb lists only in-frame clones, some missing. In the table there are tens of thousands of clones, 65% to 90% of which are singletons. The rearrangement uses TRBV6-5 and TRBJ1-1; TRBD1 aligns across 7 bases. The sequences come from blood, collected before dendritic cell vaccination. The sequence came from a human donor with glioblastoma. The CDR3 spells CASSSRGENTEAFF. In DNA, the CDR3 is TGTGCCAGCAGTTCCAGGGGGGAGAACACTGAAGCTTTCTTT.